A selection of T cell receptor beta chains follows, all from one sample in a study of T cell repertoires in cytomegalovirus infection. TCRdb ran MiXCR on the reads and lists one entry per CDR3 protein. The sample lists more than 350,000 distinct CDR3 sequences, roughly a third occurring once. Material for sequencing was PBMCs. Receptors were obtained from a human donor in good health (CMV status not recorded). Some clones in this sample may be carry-over from other donors' samples. Each CDR3 is given with its conserved first and last residue. The order of the fields is CDR3 DNA, CDR3 protein, clone size, J gene, CDR3 length, V gene, D gene. D genes are given only for firm matches. The size of a clone is reported for some rows only, either as once, few or many, or as a class for expanded clones.

TGCGCCAGCAGCTTGGAAGCTAGCTATAATTCACCCCTCCACTTT | CASSLEASYNSPLHF | NA | TRBJ1-6 | 15 | TRBV5-1 | NA
TGTGCCAGTAGTATGACCGACCAGCCCCAGCATTTT | CASSMTDQPQHF | NA | TRBJ1-5 | 12 | TRBV19 | NA
TGTGCCAGCAGTCGAGACAGGAGCGGAAACACCATATATTTT | CASSRDRSGNTIYF | few | TRBJ1-3 | 14 | TRBV6-2/TRBV6-3 | NA
TGTGCCAGCAGCCAAGATCACTCCTATCCCGGGGAGCTGTTTTTT | CASSQDHSYPGELFF | NA | TRBJ2-2 | 15 | TRBV14 | NA
TGCGCCAGCAGCCAAGATTTGCAGGGCCGCCAGCCCCAGCATTTT | CASSQDLQGRQPQHF | NA | TRBJ1-5 | 15 | TRBV4-3 | NA
TGTGCCAGCAGCTTAGACCCAGGGGGCGCCTTTATCACCGGGGAGCTGTTTTTT | CASSLDPGGAFITGELFF | many | TRBJ2-2 | 18 | TRBV7-6 | TRBD1
TGTGCCAGCAGCTTATTACAGGGCAATACCGGGGAGCTGTTTTTT | CASSLLQGNTGELFF | many | TRBJ2-2 | 15 | TRBV7-8 | NA
TGTGCCAGTAGTATCGGGATATACTATGGCTACACCTTC | CASSIGIYYGYTF | NA | TRBJ1-2 | 13 | TRBV19 | NA
TGTGCCAGCAGTCCCCTAGCGGGTCTTTACAATGAGCAGTTCTTC | CASSPLAGLYNEQFF | NA | TRBJ2-1 | 15 | TRBV12-3/TRBV12-4 | TRBD2
TGTGCCAGCAGCTTAGCCCCCGGGACAGCTAGTTACGAGCAGTACTTC | CASSLAPGTASYEQYF | many | TRBJ2-7 | 16 | TRBV7-2 | TRBD1
TGTGCCAGCAGACAGGGGGCTAACGGGGAGCTGTTTTTT | CASRQGANGELFF | many | TRBJ2-2 | 13 | TRBV7-8 | TRBD1
TGTGCCAGTACTTCGACACGGAACACTGAAGCTTTCTTT | CASTSTRNTEAFF | NA | TRBJ1-1 | 13 | TRBV19 | NA
TGTGCCAGCAGTAAAGACCTCGGGGCCACAGATACGCAGTATTTT | CASSKDLGATDTQYF | few | TRBJ2-3 | 15 | TRBV2 | NA
TGTGCCAGCAGTTTGTCGTCCGGGACACATTACGAGCAGTACTTC | CASSLSSGTHYEQYF | NA | TRBJ2-7 | 15 | TRBV27 | NA
TGTGCCAGCAGCTTTTTAGGGGGTTCTTCAGCCAAAAACATTCAGTACTTC | CASSFLGGSSAKNIQYF | many | TRBJ2-4 | 17 | TRBV11-2 | NA
TGTGCCATCAGCTTCACTAGCGGGGACTACAATGAGCAGTTCTTC | CAISFTSGDYNEQFF | NA | TRBJ2-1 | 15 | TRBV6-5 | TRBD2
TGTGCCAGCAGCTTAGTTTCGCCTGGGACAGGGGGGAAAAATTCACCCCTCCACTTT | CASSLVSPGTGGKNSPLHF | NA | TRBJ1-6 | 19 | TRBV7-2 | TRBD1
TGTGCCAGCAGTGAATACCCCCCGACGCTTAGCTCCTACGAGCAGTACTTC | CASSEYPPTLSSYEQYF | NA | TRBJ2-7 | 17 | TRBV6-1 | NA
TGTGCCAGCAGCCAAGAGGGTCCGGGGAGCACTGAAGCTTTCTTT | CASSQEGPGSTEAFF | NA | TRBJ1-1 | 15 | TRBV3-1 | NA
TGTGCCAGCAGCCCCAGGGAGAGGGCCTCTGGAAACACCATATATTTT | CASSPRERASGNTIYF | few | TRBJ1-3 | 16 | TRBV12-3/TRBV12-4 | NA
TGTGCCAGCAGTCCCCAAGAGACAGGGGGGACGCAGTATTTT | CASSPQETGGTQYF | NA | TRBJ2-3 | 14 | TRBV12-3/TRBV12-4 | TRBD1
TGCGCCAGCAGCCAAGAGGTAGCGGGCGGATATGGCTACACCTTC | CASSQEVAGGYGYTF | few | TRBJ1-2 | 15 | TRBV4-1 | NA
TGTGCCAACAGTCGGAGGACAGGGGGGAATTCACCCCTCCACTTT | CANSRRTGGNSPLHF | NA | TRBJ1-6 | 15 | TRBV2 | TRBD1
TGCGCCAGCAGCCAAGATCCGACGGGTTTAGATACGCAGTATTTT | CASSQDPTGLDTQYF | NA | TRBJ2-3 | 15 | TRBV4-1 | NA
TGCGCCAGCAGCTTCGGGGGGGGCGTAAACTACAATGAGCAGTTCTTC | CASSFGGGVNYNEQFF | NA | TRBJ2-1 | 16 | TRBV5-1 | TRBD2
TGTGCCAGCAGCCATGGGCTACTCCTGGGAAACACCATATATTTT | CASSHGLLLGNTIYF | few | TRBJ1-3 | 15 | TRBV11-2 | NA
TGTGCCAGCAGCTTAGTGACAGGGGGCCAGACCGGGGAGCTGTTTTTT | CASSLVTGGQTGELFF | many | TRBJ2-2 | 16 | TRBV7-2 | TRBD1
TGTGCCAGCAGCTTGGGTAGCGGGGCCCTGGGGAATGAGCAGTTCTTC | CASSLGSGALGNEQFF | once | TRBJ2-1 | 16 | TRBV5-4 | TRBD2
TGCGCCAGCAGCTTGGGGCAGATAGCCAAAAACATTCAGTACTTC | CASSLGQIAKNIQYF | NA | TRBJ2-4 | 15 | TRBV5-1 | NA
TGTGCCAGCAGCTTGGGACAGGGAATCTACGAGCAGTACTTC | CASSLGQGIYEQYF | NA | TRBJ2-7 | 14 | TRBV7-6 | TRBD1
TGTGCCAGCAGTTTTGACCGACAGGGGGCCACTGAAGCTTTCTTT | CASSFDRQGATEAFF | NA | TRBJ1-1 | 15 | TRBV6-5 | TRBD1
TGTGCCAGCAGTCCTAGGGGGGGGGTGACAGATACGCAGTATTTT | CASSPRGGVTDTQYF | NA | TRBJ2-3 | 15 | TRBV27 | NA
TGTGCCAGCAGCCCGTGGACAGGGGGCTACGAGCAGTACTTC | CASSPWTGGYEQYF | few | TRBJ2-7 | 14 | TRBV14 | TRBD1
TGCAGTGCTAGAAACTTTCCTAGGGTATCTCAAGAGACCCAGTACTTC | CSARNFPRVSQETQYF | NA | TRBJ2-5 | 16 | TRBV20-1 | NA
TGTGCCACTTCAGATAATTCACCCCTCCACTTT | CATSDNSPLHF | NA | TRBJ1-6 | 11 | TRBV19 | NA
TGTGCCAGCAGTGAAATTGCTGGCAGGGGGACCCCCTACGAGCAGTACTTC | CASSEIAGRGTPYEQYF | few | TRBJ2-7 | 17 | TRBV2 | TRBD1
TGTGCCAGTAGTATAAGTCGGGCCTACGAGCAGTACTTC | CASSISRAYEQYF | few | TRBJ2-7 | 13 | TRBV19 | NA
TGTGCCAGCAGCCCCCAAGTAGGGGTGGGCACAGATACGCAGTATTTT | CASSPQVGVGTDTQYF | NA | TRBJ2-3 | 16 | TRBV7-2 | NA
TGTGCCAGCAGTACCGGGCCGGGGGGCAATCAGCCCCAGCATTTT | CASSTGPGGNQPQHF | many | TRBJ1-5 | 15 | TRBV7-9 | NA
TGTGCCAGCAGCTTCCTCGGTCAGCCCCATCATTTT | CASSFLGQPHHF | NA | TRBJ1-5 | 12 | TRBV7-2 | NA
TGTGCCAGCAGCTTAGGCCCCAGGGACGGGGACACTGAAGCTTTCTTT | CASSLGPRDGDTEAFF | NA | TRBJ1-1 | 16 | TRBV7-8 | NA
TGTGCCAGCAGCCTCACGGGGGTCCACGAGCAGTACTTC | CASSLTGVHEQYF | many | TRBJ2-7 | 13 | TRBV7-9 | NA
TGCAGCGTTACGAGAACGGGGCGCGGTTCCTACGAGCAGTACTTC | CSVTRTGRGSYEQYF | few | TRBJ2-7 | 15 | TRBV29-1 | NA
TGTGCCAGCAGCCCATTCCCCAGGGGAAACACAGATACGCAGTATTTT | CASSPFPRGNTDTQYF | many | TRBJ2-3 | 16 | TRBV7-2 | NA
TGTGCCAGCAGCTACCGGGGGGATCACGAGCAGTACTTC | CASSYRGDHEQYF | few | TRBJ2-7 | 13 | TRBV7-9 | TRBD2
TGCGCCAGCCGGACAGGGAGTAATTCACCCCTCCACTTT | CASRTGSNSPLHF | few | TRBJ1-6 | 13 | TRBV5-1 | TRBD1
TGTGCCAGCAGTGAAGACAGTTACACAGATACGCAGTATTTT | CASSEDSYTDTQYF | many | TRBJ2-3 | 14 | TRBV6-1 | NA
TGTGCCATCAGTGGGGGGGGCCAGCCCTACGAGCAGTACTTC | CAISGGGQPYEQYF | NA | TRBJ2-7 | 14 | TRBV10-3 | NA